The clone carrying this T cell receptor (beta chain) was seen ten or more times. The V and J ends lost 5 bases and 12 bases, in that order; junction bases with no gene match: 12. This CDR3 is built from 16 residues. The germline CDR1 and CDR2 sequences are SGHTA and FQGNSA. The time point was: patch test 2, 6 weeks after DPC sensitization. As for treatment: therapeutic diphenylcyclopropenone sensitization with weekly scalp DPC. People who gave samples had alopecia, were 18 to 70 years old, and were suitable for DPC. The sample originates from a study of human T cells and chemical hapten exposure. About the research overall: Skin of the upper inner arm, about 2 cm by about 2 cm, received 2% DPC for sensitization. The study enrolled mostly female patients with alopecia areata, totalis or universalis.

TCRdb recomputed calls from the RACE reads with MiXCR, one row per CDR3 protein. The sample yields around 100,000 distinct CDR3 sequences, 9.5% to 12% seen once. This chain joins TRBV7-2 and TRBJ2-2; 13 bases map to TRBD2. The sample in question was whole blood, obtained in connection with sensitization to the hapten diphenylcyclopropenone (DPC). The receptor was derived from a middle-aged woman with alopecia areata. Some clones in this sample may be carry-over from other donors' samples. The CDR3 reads CASSLGLAGNDGKLFF. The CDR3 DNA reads TGTGCCAGCAGCCTGGGACTAGCGGGGAATGATGGAAAGCTGTTTTTT.